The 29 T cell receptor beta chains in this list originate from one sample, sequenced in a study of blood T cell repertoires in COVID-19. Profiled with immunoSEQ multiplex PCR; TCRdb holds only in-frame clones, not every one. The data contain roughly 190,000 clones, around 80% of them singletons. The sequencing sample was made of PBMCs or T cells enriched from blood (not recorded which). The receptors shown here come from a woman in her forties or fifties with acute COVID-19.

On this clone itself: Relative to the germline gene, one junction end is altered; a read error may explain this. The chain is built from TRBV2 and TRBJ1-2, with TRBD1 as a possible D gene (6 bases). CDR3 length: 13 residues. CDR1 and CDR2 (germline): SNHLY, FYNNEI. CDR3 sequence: CASTEGQKYGYTF. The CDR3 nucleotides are TGTGCCAGCACTGAAGGACAGAAGTATGGCTACACCTTC.

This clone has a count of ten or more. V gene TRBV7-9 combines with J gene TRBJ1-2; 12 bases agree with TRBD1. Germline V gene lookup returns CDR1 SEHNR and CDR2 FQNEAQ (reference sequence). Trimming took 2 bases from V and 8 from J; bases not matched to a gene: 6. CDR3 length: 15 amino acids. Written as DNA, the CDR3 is TGTGCCAGCAGCTTATATCGGGACAGGGGGCCCGGCTACACCTTC. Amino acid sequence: CASSLYRDRGPGYTF.

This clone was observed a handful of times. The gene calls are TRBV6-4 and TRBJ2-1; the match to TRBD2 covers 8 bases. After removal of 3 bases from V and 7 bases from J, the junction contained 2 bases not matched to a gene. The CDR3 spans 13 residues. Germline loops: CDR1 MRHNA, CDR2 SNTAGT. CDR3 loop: CASSDTGGNEQFF. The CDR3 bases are TGTGCCAGCAGTGATACGGGGGGGAATGAGCAGTTCTTC.

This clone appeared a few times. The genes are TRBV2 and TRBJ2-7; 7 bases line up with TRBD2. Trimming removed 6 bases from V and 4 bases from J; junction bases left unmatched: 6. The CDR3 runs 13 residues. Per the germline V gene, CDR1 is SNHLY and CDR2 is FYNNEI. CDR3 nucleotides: TGTGCCAGCAGAGGCAGGGAGGGATACGAGCAGTACGTC. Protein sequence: CASRGREGYEQYV.

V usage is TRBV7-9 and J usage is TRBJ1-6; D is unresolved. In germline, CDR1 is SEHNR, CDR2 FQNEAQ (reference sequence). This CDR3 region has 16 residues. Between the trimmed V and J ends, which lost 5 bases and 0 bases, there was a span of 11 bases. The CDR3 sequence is CASSIIGSSYNSPLHF. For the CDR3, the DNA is TGTGCCAGCAGCATAATTGGGAGCTCCTATAATTCACCCCTCCACTTT. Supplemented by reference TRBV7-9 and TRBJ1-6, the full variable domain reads DTGVSQNPRHKITKRGQNVTFRCDPISEHNRLYWYRQTLGQGPEFLTYFQNEAQLEKSRLLSDRFSAERPKGSFSTLEIQRTEQGDSAMYLCASSIIGSSYNSPLHFGNGTRLTVT.

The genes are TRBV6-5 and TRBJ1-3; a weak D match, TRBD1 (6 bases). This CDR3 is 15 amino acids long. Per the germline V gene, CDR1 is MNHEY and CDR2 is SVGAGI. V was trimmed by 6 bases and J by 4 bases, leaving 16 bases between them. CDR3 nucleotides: TGTGCCAGCAGCCTATGGTGGGACACGGGAAACACCATATATTTT. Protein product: CASSLWWDTGNTIYF.

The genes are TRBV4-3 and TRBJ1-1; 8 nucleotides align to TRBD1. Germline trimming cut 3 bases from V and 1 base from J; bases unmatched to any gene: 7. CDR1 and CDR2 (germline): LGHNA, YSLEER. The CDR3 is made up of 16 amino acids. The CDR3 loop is CASSQDIDRGNTEAFF. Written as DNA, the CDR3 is TGCGCCAGCAGCCAGGATATAGACAGGGGGAACACTGAAGCTTTCTTT.

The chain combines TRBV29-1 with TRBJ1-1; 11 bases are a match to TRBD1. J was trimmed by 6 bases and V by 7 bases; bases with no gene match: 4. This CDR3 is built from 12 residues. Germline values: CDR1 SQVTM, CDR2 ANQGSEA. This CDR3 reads CSAWGQGAEAFF. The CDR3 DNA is TGCAGCGCCTGGGGACAGGGGGCTGAAGCTTTCTTT.

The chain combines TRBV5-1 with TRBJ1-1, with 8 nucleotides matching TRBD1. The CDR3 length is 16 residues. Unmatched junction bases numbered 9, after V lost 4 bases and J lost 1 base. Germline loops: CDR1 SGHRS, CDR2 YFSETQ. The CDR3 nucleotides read TGCGCCAGCAGCCCTCGCCCTCAGGGGGCGAACACTGAAGCTTTCTTT. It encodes CASSPRPQGANTEAFF. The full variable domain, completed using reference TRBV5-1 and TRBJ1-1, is KAGVTQTPRYLIKTRGQQVTLSCSPISGHRSVSWYQQTPGQGLQFLFEYFSETQRNKGNFPGRFSGRQFSNSRSEMNVSTLELGDSALYLCASSPRPQGANTEAFFGQGTRLTVV.

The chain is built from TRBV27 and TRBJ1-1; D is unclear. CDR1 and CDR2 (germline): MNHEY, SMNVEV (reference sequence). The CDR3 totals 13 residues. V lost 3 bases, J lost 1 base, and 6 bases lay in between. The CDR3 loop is CASSFWANTEAFF. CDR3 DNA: TGTGCCAGCAGTTTTTGGGCGAACACTGAAGCTTTCTTT.

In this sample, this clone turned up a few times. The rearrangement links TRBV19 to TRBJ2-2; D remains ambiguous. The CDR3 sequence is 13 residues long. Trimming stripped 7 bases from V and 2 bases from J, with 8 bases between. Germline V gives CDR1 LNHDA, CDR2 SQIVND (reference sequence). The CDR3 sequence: CASNYYNTGELFF. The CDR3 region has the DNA TGTGCCAGTAACTATTACAACACCGGGGAGCTGTTTTTT. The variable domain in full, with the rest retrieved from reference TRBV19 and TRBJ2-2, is DGGITQSPKYLFRKEGQNVTLSCEQNLNHDAMYWYRQDPGQGLRLIYYSQIVNDFQKGDIAEGYSVSREKKESFPLTVTSAQKNPTAFYLCASNYYNTGELFFGEGSRLTVL.

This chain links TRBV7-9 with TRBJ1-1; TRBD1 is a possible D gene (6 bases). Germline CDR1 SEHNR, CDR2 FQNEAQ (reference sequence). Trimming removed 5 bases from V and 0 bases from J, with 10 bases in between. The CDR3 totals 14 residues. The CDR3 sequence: CASSPQGMNTEAFF. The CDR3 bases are TGTGCCAGCAGCCCTCAGGGGATGAACACTGAAGCTTTCTTT.

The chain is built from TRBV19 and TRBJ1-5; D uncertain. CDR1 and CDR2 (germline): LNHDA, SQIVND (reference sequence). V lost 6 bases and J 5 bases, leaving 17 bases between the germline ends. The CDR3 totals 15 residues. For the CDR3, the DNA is TGTGCCAGTAGCGAGGAGGGCGCGGTAGATCAGCCCCAGCATTTT. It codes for CASSEEGAVDQPQHF.

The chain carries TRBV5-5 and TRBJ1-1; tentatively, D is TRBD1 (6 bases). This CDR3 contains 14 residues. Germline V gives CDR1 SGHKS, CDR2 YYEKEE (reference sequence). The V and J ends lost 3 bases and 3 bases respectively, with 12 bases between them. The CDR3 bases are TGTGCCAGCAGCTCCTTCTACAGGGACACTGAAGCTTTCTTT. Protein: CASSSFYRDTEAFF. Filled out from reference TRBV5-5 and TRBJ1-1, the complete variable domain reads DAGVTQSPTHLIKTRGQQVTLRCSPISGHKSVSWYQQVLGQGPQFIFQYYEKEERGRGNFPDRFSARQFPNYSSELNVNALLLGDSALYLCASSSFYRDTEAFFGQGTRLTVV.

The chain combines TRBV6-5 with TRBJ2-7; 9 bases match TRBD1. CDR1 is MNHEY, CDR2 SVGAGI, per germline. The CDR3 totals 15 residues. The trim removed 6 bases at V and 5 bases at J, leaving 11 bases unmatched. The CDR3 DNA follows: TGTGCCAGCAGCTTCGCACAGGGGGCTGGGGACGAGCAGTACGTC. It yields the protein CASSFAQGAGDEQYV.

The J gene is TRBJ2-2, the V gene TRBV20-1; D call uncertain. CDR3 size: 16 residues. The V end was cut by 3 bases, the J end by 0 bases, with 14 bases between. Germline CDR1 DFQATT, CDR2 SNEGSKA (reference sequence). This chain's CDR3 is CSASNGFEANTGELFF. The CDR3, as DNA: TGCAGTGCTAGTAACGGTTTCGAGGCGAACACCGGGGAGCTGTTTTTT.

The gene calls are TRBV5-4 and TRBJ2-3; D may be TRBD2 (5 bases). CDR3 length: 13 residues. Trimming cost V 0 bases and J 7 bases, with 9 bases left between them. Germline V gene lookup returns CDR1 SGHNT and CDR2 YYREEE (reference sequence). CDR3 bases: TGTGCCAGCAGCTTGGAGAGGGAAAATACGCAGTATTTT. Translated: CASSLERENTQYF.

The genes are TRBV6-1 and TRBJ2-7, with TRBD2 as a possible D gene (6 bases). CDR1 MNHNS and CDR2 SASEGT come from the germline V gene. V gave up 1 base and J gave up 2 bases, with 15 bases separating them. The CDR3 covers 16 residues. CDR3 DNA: TGTGCCAGCAGTGAAGAAAATGGGGGACTCACCTACGAGCAGTACGTC. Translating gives CASSEENGGLTYEQYV.

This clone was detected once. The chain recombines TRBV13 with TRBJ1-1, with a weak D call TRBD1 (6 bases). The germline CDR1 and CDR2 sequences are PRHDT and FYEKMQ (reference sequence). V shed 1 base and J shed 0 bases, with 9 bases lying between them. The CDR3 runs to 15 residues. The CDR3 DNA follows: TGTGCCAGCAGCTTAGATGGGGGCATGAACACTGAAGCTTTCTTT. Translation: CASSLDGGMNTEAFF. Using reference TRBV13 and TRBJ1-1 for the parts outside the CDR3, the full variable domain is AAGVIQSPRHLIKEKRETATLKCYPIPRHDTVYWYQQGPGQDPQFLISFYEKMQSDKGSIPDRFSAQQFSDYHSELNMSSLELGDSALYFCASSLDGGMNTEAFFGQGTRLTVV.

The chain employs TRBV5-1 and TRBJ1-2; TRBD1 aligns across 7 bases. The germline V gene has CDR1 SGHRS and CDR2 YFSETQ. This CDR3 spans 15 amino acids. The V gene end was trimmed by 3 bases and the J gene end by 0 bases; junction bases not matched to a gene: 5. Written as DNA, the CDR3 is TGCGCCAGCAGCTCCTCCGACAGGGCTAACTATGGCTACACCTTC. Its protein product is CASSSSDRANYGYTF.

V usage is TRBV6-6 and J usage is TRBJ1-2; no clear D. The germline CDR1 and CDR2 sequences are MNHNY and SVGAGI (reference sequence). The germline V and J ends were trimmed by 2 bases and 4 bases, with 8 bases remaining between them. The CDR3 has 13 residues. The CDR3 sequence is CASSYGLLYGYTF. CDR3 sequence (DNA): TGTGCCAGCAGTTACGGACTGCTCTATGGCTACACCTTC.

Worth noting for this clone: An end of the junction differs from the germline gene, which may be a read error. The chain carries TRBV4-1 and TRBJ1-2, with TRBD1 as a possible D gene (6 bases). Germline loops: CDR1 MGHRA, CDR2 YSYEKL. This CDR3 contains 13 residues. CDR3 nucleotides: TGCGCCAGCAGACAAGGGAACTCAGGGGCCTACACCTTC. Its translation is CASRQGNSGAYTF.

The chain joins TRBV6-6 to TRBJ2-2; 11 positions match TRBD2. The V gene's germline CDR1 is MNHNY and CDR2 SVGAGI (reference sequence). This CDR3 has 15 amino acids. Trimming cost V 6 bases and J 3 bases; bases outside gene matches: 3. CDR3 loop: CASSASGGYTGELFF. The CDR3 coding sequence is TGTGCCAGCAGCGCTAGCGGGGGGTACACCGGGGAGCTGTTTTTT.

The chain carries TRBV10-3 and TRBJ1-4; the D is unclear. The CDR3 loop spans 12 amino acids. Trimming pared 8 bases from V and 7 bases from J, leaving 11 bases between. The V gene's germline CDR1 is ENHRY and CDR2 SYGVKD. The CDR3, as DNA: TGTGCCATCGGGCGGGAGGGTGAAAAACTGTTTTTT. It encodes CAIGREGEKLFF.

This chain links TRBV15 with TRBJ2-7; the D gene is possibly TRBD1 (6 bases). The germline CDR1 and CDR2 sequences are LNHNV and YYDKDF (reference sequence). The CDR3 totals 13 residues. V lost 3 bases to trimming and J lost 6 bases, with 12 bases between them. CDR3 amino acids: CATSSLQGSEQYV. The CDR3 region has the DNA TGTGCCACCAGCAGTCTTCAGGGGTCCGAGCAGTACGTC.

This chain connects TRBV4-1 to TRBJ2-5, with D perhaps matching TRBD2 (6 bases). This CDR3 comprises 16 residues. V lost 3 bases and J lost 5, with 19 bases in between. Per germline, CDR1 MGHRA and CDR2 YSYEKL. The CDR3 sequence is CASSQSGSPPAETQYF. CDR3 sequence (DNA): TGCGCCAGCAGCCAGAGCGGGTCCCCTCCCGCCGAGACCCAGTACTTC.

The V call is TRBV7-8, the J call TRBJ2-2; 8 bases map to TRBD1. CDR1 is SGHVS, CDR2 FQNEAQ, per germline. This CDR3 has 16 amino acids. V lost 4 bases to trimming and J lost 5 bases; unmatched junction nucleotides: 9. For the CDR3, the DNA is TGTGCCAGCAGCTCACGGGGACAGGCCCTAACCGGGGAGCTGTTTTTT. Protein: CASSSRGQALTGELFF. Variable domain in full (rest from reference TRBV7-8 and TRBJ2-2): GAGVSQSPRYKVAKRGQDVALRCDPISGHVSLFWYQQALGQGPEFLTYFQNEAQLDKSGLPSDRFFAERPEGSVSTLKIQRTQQEDSAVYLCASSSRGQALTGELFFGEGSRLTVL.

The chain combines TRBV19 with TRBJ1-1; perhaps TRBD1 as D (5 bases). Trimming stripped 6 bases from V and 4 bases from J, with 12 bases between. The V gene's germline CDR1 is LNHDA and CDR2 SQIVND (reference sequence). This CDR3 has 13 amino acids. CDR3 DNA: TGTGCCAGTAGGAGCGGGACGGCCACTGAAGCTTTCTTT. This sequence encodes CASRSGTATEAFF.

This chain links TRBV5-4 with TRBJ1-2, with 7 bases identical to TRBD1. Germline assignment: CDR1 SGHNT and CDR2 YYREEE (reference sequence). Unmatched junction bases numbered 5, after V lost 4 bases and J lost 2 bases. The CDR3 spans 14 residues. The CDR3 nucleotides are TGTGCCAGCAGCGGGGACAGAATCAACTATGGCTACACCTTC. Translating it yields CASSGDRINYGYTF.